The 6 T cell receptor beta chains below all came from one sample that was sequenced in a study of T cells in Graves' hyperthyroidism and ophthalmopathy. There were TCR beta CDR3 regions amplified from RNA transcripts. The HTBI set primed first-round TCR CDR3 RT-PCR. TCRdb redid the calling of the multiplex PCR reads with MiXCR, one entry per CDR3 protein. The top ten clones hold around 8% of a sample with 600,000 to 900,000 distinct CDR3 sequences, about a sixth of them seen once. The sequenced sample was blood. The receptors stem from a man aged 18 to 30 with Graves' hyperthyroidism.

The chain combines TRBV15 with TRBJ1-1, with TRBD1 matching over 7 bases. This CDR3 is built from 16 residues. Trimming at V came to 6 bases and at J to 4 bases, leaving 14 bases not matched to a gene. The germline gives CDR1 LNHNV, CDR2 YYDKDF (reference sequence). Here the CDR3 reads CATRDRVKKRSTEAFF. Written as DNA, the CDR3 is TGTGCCACCAGAGACAGGGTCAAAAAGAGGAGCACTGAAGCTTTCTTT.

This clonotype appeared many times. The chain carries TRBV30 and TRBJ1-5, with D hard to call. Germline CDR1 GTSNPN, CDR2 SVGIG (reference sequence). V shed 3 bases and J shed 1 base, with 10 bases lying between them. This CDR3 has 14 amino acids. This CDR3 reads CAWSGRISNQPQHF. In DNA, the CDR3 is TGTGCCTGGAGCGGGAGAATCAGCAATCAGCCCCAGCATTTT.

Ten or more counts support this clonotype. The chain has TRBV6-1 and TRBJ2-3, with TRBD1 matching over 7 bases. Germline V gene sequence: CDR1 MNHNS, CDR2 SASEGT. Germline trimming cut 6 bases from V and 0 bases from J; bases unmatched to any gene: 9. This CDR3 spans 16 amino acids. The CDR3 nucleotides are TGTGCCAGCAGACTCAGGGGGTACCCTAGCACAGATACGCAGTATTTT. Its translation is CASRLRGYPSTDTQYF.

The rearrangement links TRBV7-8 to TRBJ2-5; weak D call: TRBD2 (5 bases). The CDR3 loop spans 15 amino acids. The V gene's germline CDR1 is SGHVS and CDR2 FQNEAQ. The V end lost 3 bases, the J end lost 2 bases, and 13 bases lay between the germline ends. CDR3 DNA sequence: TGTGCCAGCAGCTTTGATTGGTCGGGACAAGAGACCCAGTACTTC. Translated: CASSFDWSGQETQYF.

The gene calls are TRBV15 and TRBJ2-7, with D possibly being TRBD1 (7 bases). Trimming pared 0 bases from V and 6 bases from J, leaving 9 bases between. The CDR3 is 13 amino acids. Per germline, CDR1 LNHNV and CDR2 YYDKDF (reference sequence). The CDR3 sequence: CATSRDQGGEQYF. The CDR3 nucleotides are TGTGCCACCAGCAGAGATCAGGGGGGCGAGCAGTACTTC.

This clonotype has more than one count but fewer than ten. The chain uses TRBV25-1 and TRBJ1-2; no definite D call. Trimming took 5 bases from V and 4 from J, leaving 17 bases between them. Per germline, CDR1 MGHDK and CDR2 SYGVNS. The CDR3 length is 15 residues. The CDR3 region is CASSHQTLPLYGYTF. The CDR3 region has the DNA TGTGCCAGCAGTCACCAGACCCTTCCTCTCTATGGCTACACCTTC.